The 5 T cell receptor beta chains reported below all come from one sample, sequenced in a study of T cells in Graves' hyperthyroidism and ophthalmopathy. TCR beta CDR3 region amplification was performed from RNA transcripts. The primer set for the first-round RT-PCR of the TCR CDR3 was HTBI. TCRdb re-called the multiplex PCR reads through MiXCR, storing one row per CDR3 protein. The sample shows 45,000 to 75,000 distinct CDR3 sequences, about 50% of them seen only once. Sequences were obtained from blood. These receptors originate from a young woman with Graves' ophthalmopathy.

This clonotype showed up many times. The chain employs TRBV7-8 and TRBJ1-1, with D possibly TRBD1 on 5 matching bases. The CDR3 is made up of 15 amino acids. V shed 2 bases and J shed 0 bases, with 10 bases lying between them. Germline V gene data show CDR1 as SGHVS and CDR2 as FQNEAQ. The CDR3: CASSLRLGLNTEAFF. DNA of the CDR3: TGTGCCAGCAGCTTACGGTTGGGGCTGAACACTGAAGCTTTCTTT.

The chain carries TRBV20-1 and TRBJ1-2, with 8 bases that match TRBD1. The V and J ends lost 6 bases and 0 bases, in that order; junction bases with no gene match: 3. The germline V gene encodes CDR1 DFQATT and CDR2 SNEGSKA (reference sequence). This CDR3 region has 13 residues. The CDR3 sequence: CSARDRSNYGYTF. The DNA of the CDR3 is TGCAGTGCAAGGGACAGGTCTAACTATGGCTACACCTTC.

The sample holds many counts of this clonotype. V and J are TRBV5-1 and TRBJ2-7; TRBD1 might be the D (6 bases). Between the trimmed V and J ends, which lost 4 bases and 0 bases, there was a span of 11 bases. Germline V gives CDR1 SGHRS, CDR2 YFSETQ. The CDR3 loop spans 14 amino acids. The CDR3 protein is CASSKEGHSYEQYF. For the CDR3, the DNA is TGCGCCAGCAGCAAAGAGGGACACTCCTACGAGCAGTACTTC.

About this clonotype: One end of the junction varies from germline; a read error may be responsible. V is TRBV7-7 and J is TRBJ2-1; TRBD2 might be the D (6 bases). The CDR3 consists of 15 residues. Germline values: CDR1 SSHAT, CDR2 FNYEAQ (reference sequence). The CDR3: CASSLELADYNEQFF. CDR3 nucleotide sequence: TGTGCTAGCAGCTTAGAACTAGCTGACTACAATGAGCAGTTCTTC.

This clonotype came up a few times. Because the CDR3 is missing its conserved closing phenylalanine or tryptophan, this is likely a read error. V usage is TRBV28 and J usage is TRBJ2-7, with TRBD2 identical over 8 bases. The V segment lost 6 bases and the J segment 2 bases; nucleotides outside the gene matches: 12. Germline-derived CDR1 and CDR2 are MDHEN and SYDVKM. This CDR3 has 16 amino acids. The CDR3 sequence: CASRGRVAGRPYEQYC. CDR3 sequence (DNA): TGTGCCAGCAGAGGACGCGTAGCGGGGCGACCCTACGAGCAGTACTGC.